The entry below describes one T cell receptor beta chain. What it recognizes is unknown. The PCR used 60 Vbeta and 13 Jbeta primers. Profiled with immunoSEQ multiplex PCR; TCRdb holds only in-frame clones, not every one. The sample gives about 110,000 clones, nearly 70% of which show up once; 5.4% is in the top ten. These donors, healthy bone marrow donors, were studied. This entry comes from a study of cytomegalovirus exposure and HLA in healthy donors. Overall study findings and caveats: Rates of TCR association differed by HLA locus in a later analysis, with DRB1 highest and HLA-C lowest.

Trimming at V came to 9 bases and at J to 1 base, leaving 4 bases not matched to a gene. The CDR3 consists of 13 residues. Germline loops: CDR1 SGHDT, CDR2 YYEEEE. Sequencing input: PBMCs. This TCR was recovered from a woman aged 70-85 years in good health and CMV-seropositive. The V call is TRBV5-6, the J call TRBJ2-1, with 7 bases identical to TRBD2. Written as DNA, the CDR3 is TGTGCCAACGAGCGGGGATCCTACAATGAGCAGTTCTTC. Amino acids: CANERGSYNEQFF. Looking up the rest from reference TRBV5-6 and TRBJ2-1 gives the full variable domain: DAGVTQSPTHLIKTRGQQVTLRCSPKSGHDTVSWYQQALGQGPQFIFQYYEEEERQRGNFPDRFSGHQFPNYSSELNVNALLLGDSALYLCANERGSYNEQFFGPGTRLTVL.